One and the same sample provided the 24 T cell receptor beta chains below, sequenced in a study of blood T cell repertoires in COVID-19. Libraries were prepared by immunoSEQ multiplex PCR; TCRdb keeps only in-frame clonotypes and omits some of them. The sample lists around 170,000 clones, under 80% seen once, with less than 3% in the top ten. The sample consisted of peripheral blood. The source of these receptors is a woman of 80 years or more with acute or convalescent COVID-19.

The chain joins TRBV10-3 to TRBJ1-5; 10 bases line up with TRBD1. This CDR3 contains 15 residues. Germline assignment: CDR1 ENHRY and CDR2 SYGVKD. V lost 3 bases, J lost 7 bases, and 6 bases stayed unmatched. CDR3 region: CAISEQTGGEQPQHF. CDR3 sequence (DNA): TGTGCCATCAGTGAACAGACAGGGGGCGAGCAGCCCCAGCATTTT.

This clone was seen a single time. The chain uses TRBV19 and TRBJ1-5; D may be TRBD1 (6 bases). CDR1 LNHDA and CDR2 SQIVND come from the germline V gene (reference sequence). With 2 bases removed from V and 2 bases from J, the gap between germline ends came to 19 bases. This CDR3 comprises 18 residues. The CDR3 loop is CASSILGPGRGRNQPQHF. The CDR3 DNA reads TGTGCCAGTAGTATATTGGGTCCAGGCAGGGGACGCAATCAGCCCCAGCATTTT. Full variable domain (remainder filled in from reference TRBV19 and TRBJ1-5): DGGITQSPKYLFRKEGQNVTLSCEQNLNHDAMYWYRQDPGQGLRLIYYSQIVNDFQKGDIAEGYSVSREKKESFPLTVTSAQKNPTAFYLCASSILGPGRGRNQPQHFGDGTRLSIL.

In this sample, this clone turned up a few times. The chain joins TRBV7-8 to TRBJ2-7; the D gene is possibly TRBD1 (6 bases). The germline V and J ends were trimmed by 1 base and 2 bases, with 6 bases remaining between them. The V gene's germline CDR1 is SGHVS and CDR2 FQNEAQ. The CDR3 consists of 13 residues. The CDR3 coding sequence is TGTGCCAGCAGCTTAGACAGGGCCTACGAGCAGTACTTC. Its protein is CASSLDRAYEQYF. The full variable domain, in which reference TRBV7-8 and TRBJ2-7 provide the parts outside the CDR3, is GAGVSQSPRYKVAKRGQDVALRCDPISGHVSLFWYQQALGQGPEFLTYFQNEAQLDKSGLPSDRFFAERPEGSVSTLKIQRTQQEDSAVYLCASSLDRAYEQYFGPGTRLTVT.

CDR3 amino acids: CASRHSPGEKTYEQYF. In DNA form, the CDR3 reads TGCGCCAGCAGGCACAGCCCCGGCGAGAAAACCTACGAGCAGTACTTC. The chain links TRBV10-1 to TRBJ2-7; D not resolved. The germline V gene encodes CDR1 WNHNN and CDR2 SYGVQD (reference sequence). The length of the CDR3 is 16 residues. V dropped 6 bases and J dropped 2 bases, with 20 bases sitting between them.

This clone has a handful of counts. The CDR3 DNA sequence: TGTGCCAGCAGCGATGGACAGGGCCTGGATCAGCCCCAGCATTTT. As protein: CASSDGQGLDQPQHF. This rearrangement joins TRBV5-8 to TRBJ1-5; 8 bases agree with TRBD1. The V gene end was trimmed by 4 bases and the J gene end by 5 bases; junction bases not matched to a gene: 8. The CDR3 totals 15 residues. Germline-derived CDR1 and CDR2 are SGHTS and YDEGEE.

The chain links TRBV5-1 to TRBJ1-2; perhaps TRBD1 as D (5 bases). The germline gives CDR1 SGHRS, CDR2 YFSETQ. V shed 0 bases and J shed 6 bases, with 15 bases lying between them. The CDR3 has 15 amino acids. Here the CDR3 reads CASSLAAREGDGYTF. CDR3 sequence (DNA): TGCGCCAGCAGCTTGGCCGCCAGGGAAGGCGATGGCTACACCTTC. The full variable domain, its missing parts supplied by reference TRBV5-1 and TRBJ1-2, is KAGVTQTPRYLIKTRGQQVTLSCSPISGHRSVSWYQQTPGQGLQFLFEYFSETQRNKGNFPGRFSGRQFSNSRSEMNVSTLELGDSALYLCASSLAAREGDGYTFGSGTRLTVV.

V gene TRBV4-2 combines with J gene TRBJ2-7; 11 positions match TRBD2. The germline V gene encodes CDR1 LGHNA and CDR2 YNFKEQ. V shed 4 bases and J 2 bases; nucleotides not matched to a gene: 7. This CDR3 is built from 16 residues. The CDR3 reads CASSPQQTSGTYEQYF. Here the CDR3 DNA reads TGTGCCAGCAGCCCACAACAGACTAGCGGGACCTACGAGCAGTACTTC.

V usage is TRBV7-9 and J usage is TRBJ1-6; TRBD1 is a possible D gene (5 bases). The CDR3 loop spans 17 amino acids. Per the germline V gene, CDR1 is SEHNR and CDR2 is FQNEAQ (reference sequence). V was clipped by 5 bases and J by 8 bases, with 22 bases between them. The chain's CDR3 is CASSQGGVVLRDSPLHF. The CDR3, as DNA: TGTGCCAGCAGCCAGGGAGGGGTCGTGCTGCGGGATTCACCCCTCCACTTT.

The chain couples TRBV30 to TRBJ2-7; the D gene is possibly TRBD1 (5 bases). With 2 bases removed from V and 5 bases from J, the gap between germline ends came to 16 bases. Germline-derived CDR1 and CDR2 are GTSNPN and SVGIG (reference sequence). CDR3 size: 14 residues. The CDR3, as DNA: TGTGCCTGGAGTACCGGTAGGGGTAGGGACGAGCAGTACTTC. Encoded protein: CAWSTGRGRDEQYF.

Only a few counts were recorded for this clone. V usage is TRBV30 and J usage is TRBJ1-1; perhaps TRBD1 as D (6 bases). Germline assignment: CDR1 GTSNPN and CDR2 SVGIG (reference sequence). The CDR3 is 11 residues long. The V end was cut by 5 bases, the J end by 10 bases, with 14 bases between. The CDR3: CAWGGRDGAFF. CDR3 DNA: TGTGCCTGGGGGGGCAGGGATGGAGCTTTCTTT.

The gene calls are TRBV27 and TRBJ1-2; D is ambiguous. This CDR3 region has 16 residues. CDR1 is MNHEY and CDR2 is SMNVEV in the germline V gene (reference sequence). The V gene lost 2 bases and the J gene lost 5 bases, with 18 bases spanning the gap. CDR3 region: CASSLMGERQAYGYTF. DNA of the CDR3: TGTGCCAGCAGTTTAATGGGAGAACGGCAAGCATATGGCTACACCTTC.

This chain uses TRBV18 with TRBJ2-2; TRBD2 matches 7 bases. This CDR3 spans 15 amino acids. With 3 bases clipped from V and 6 bases from J, the junction kept 7 bases outside the gene matches. From germline, CDR1 is KGHSH and CDR2 LQKENI. The CDR3 nucleotides are TGTGCCAGCTCACCGGGGCACCGGGAGGCCGGGGAGCTGTTTTTT. This sequence encodes CASSPGHREAGELFF.

The chain links TRBV19 to TRBJ2-7; 9 bases agree with TRBD2. With 1 base clipped from V and 3 bases from J, the junction kept 10 bases outside the gene matches. The CDR3 covers 17 residues. Per the germline V gene, CDR1 is LNHDA and CDR2 is SQIVND (reference sequence). In DNA, the CDR3 is TGTGCCAGTAGTATAGGGTCCTCAGCGGGAGGCGACTACGAGCAGTACTTC. Its translation is CASSIGSSAGGDYEQYF. The full variable domain, with the rest looked up from reference TRBV19 and TRBJ2-7, is DGGITQSPKYLFRKEGQNVTLSCEQNLNHDAMYWYRQDPGQGLRLIYYSQIVNDFQKGDIAEGYSVSREKKESFPLTVTSAQKNPTAFYLCASSIGSSAGGDYEQYFGPGTRLTVT.

As DNA, the CDR3 is TGTGCCAGCAGCTTAAGGGAGGGCACCGGGGAGCTGTTTTTT. Encoded protein: CASSLREGTGELFF. The chain employs TRBV11-3 and TRBJ2-2, with 7 positions matching TRBD2. Trimming cost V 2 bases and J 4 bases; bases outside gene matches: 1. This CDR3 has 14 amino acids. Germline CDR1 SGHNT, CDR2 YENEEA.

The rearrangement links TRBV24-1 to TRBJ2-1; perhaps TRBD2 as D (6 bases). Germline CDR1 is KGHDR and CDR2 is SFDVKD. This CDR3 spans 14 amino acids. The V end was cut by 5 bases, the J end by 9 bases, with 16 bases between. In DNA, the CDR3 is TGTGCCACCAGTGCCGGGACTCCTTATGGTGAGCAGTTCTTC. Encoded protein: CATSAGTPYGEQFF.

This clone appeared once. The J gene is TRBJ2-3, the V gene TRBV29-1, with TRBD1 matching over 7 bases. Unmatched junction bases numbered 8, after V lost 7 bases and J lost 1 base. Germline CDR1 SQVTM, CDR2 ANQGSEA. This CDR3 has 14 residues. The CDR3 spells CSGSIDRGTDTQYF. Written as DNA, the CDR3 is TGCAGCGGATCGATTGACAGGGGCACAGATACGCAGTATTTT.

V usage is TRBV28 and J usage is TRBJ1-3; D is ambiguous. Deletions cut 7 bases from V and 4 bases from J, with 17 bases between. Per the germline V gene, CDR1 is MDHEN and CDR2 is SYDVKM. The CDR3 has 15 residues. The CDR3 coding sequence is TGTGCCAGCACATCTTTCCAGTTAACGGGAAACACCATATATTTT. Protein product: CASTSFQLTGNTIYF.

The chain carries TRBV29-1 and TRBJ1-2, with a weak D call TRBD1 (5 bases). Trimming removed 0 bases at V and 4 bases at J, with 9 bases between. The CDR3 length is 13 residues. CDR1 is SQVTM and CDR2 is ANQGSEA in the germline V gene. In DNA form, the CDR3 reads TGCAGCGTTGAAGATCCCAGGGTCTATGGCTACACCTTC. Its protein is CSVEDPRVYGYTF. The variable domain in full, completed from reference TRBV29-1 and TRBJ1-2, reads SAVISQKPSRDICQRGTSLTIQCQVDSQVTMMFWYRQQPGQSLTLIATANQGSEATYESGFVIDKFPISRPNLTFSTLTVSNMSPEDSSIYLCSVEDPRVYGYTFGSGTRLTVV.

This rearrangement joins TRBV27 to TRBJ1-2; tentative D call: TRBD1 (5 bases). The germline CDR1 and CDR2 sequences are MNHEY and SMNVEV (reference sequence). V lost 5 bases and J lost 4, with 14 bases in between. The CDR3 has 14 residues. The CDR3 sequence: CASSGPHGAYGYTF. Written as DNA, the CDR3 is TGTGCCAGCAGTGGGCCCCATGGGGCCTATGGCTACACCTTC.

This clone was seen only once. The chain uses TRBV7-2 and TRBJ2-7, with 10 bases lining up with TRBD2. Per the germline V gene, CDR1 is SGHTA and CDR2 is FQGNSA. This CDR3 is 16 amino acids long. The junction had 5 bases not matched to a gene; V was cut back by 0 bases and J by 3 bases. CDR3 DNA sequence: TGTGCCAGCAGCTTAGCGGGGGTAGCGGGAGGCTACGAGCAGTACTTC. It encodes CASSLAGVAGGYEQYF. Using reference TRBV7-2 and TRBJ2-7 for the parts outside the CDR3, the full variable domain is GAGVSQSPSNKVTEKGKDVELRCDPISGHTALYWYRQSLGQGLEFLIYFQGNSAPDKSGLPSDRFSAERTGGSVSTLTIQRTQQEDSAVYLCASSLAGVAGGYEQYFGPGTRLTVT.

This chain joins TRBV28 and TRBJ2-7, with 7 bases aligning to TRBD2. After removal of 5 bases from V and 7 bases from J, the junction contained 8 bases not matched to a gene. In germline, CDR1 is MDHEN, CDR2 SYDVKM. This CDR3 contains 13 residues. CDR3 in amino acids: CASSPGGGREQYF. The CDR3 DNA reads TGTGCCAGCAGTCCGGGGGGAGGGAGGGAGCAGTACTTC.

The chain has TRBV5-6 and TRBJ2-1; 7 bases are shared with TRBD2. The J segment lost 4 bases and the V segment lost 5 bases, leaving 6 bases of the junction unmatched. Germline values: CDR1 SGHDT, CDR2 YYEEEE. This CDR3 is built from 14 residues. CDR3 DNA: TGTGCCAGCAGACCTGGACTAGTATACAATGAGCAGTTCTTC. Its translation: CASRPGLVYNEQFF.

J is TRBJ1-1 and V is TRBV11-2, with 8 bases identical to TRBD1. V was pared by 6 bases and J by 4 bases, with 4 bases of the junction left unmatched. Per germline, CDR1 SGHAT and CDR2 FQNNGV. The CDR3 is made up of 13 amino acids. The CDR3 DNA follows: TGTGCCAGCAGGACAGGGGAGGGCACTGAAGCTTTCTTT. It encodes CASRTGEGTEAFF.

The rearrangement links TRBV24-1 to TRBJ2-3; a weak D match, TRBD2 (5 bases). This CDR3 has 15 residues. Deletions cut 3 bases from V and 4 bases from J, with 13 bases between. Germline values: CDR1 KGHDR, CDR2 SFDVKD. CDR3 amino acids: CATSDNQLVSDTQYF. CDR3 in DNA: TGTGCCACCAGTGATAACCAACTAGTCTCAGATACGCAGTATTTT.